These 20 T cell receptor beta chains share one sample of origin, sequenced in a study of blood T cell repertoires in COVID-19. TCRdb's table, derived via immunoSEQ multiplex PCR, lists solely in-frame clones and lacks some. The table records some 210,000 clones, 89% of them present only once. Source material: peripheral blood. These receptors were obtained from a man between 60 and 70 years old who had recovered from COVID-19.

V is TRBV7-3 and J is TRBJ2-1; 7 bases match TRBD1. The CDR3 is 15 amino acids. Germline lookup yields CDR1 SGHTA and CDR2 FQGTGA. Losses at the gene ends were 3 bases for V and 1 base for J; bases not matched to a gene: 3. CDR3 sequence (DNA): TGTGCCAGCAGCTTGGGACAGACATCCTACAATGAGCAGTTCTTC. Amino acid sequence: CASSLGQTSYNEQFF.

Only one count was recorded for this clone. This sample includes further DNA sequences coding for the same CDR3. The V call is TRBV7-2, the J call TRBJ2-7; TRBD1 matches at 7 bases. The CDR3 is made up of 14 amino acids. The V and J ends lost 1 base and 0 bases, in that order; junction bases with no gene match: 0. Germline V gene data show CDR1 as SGHTA and CDR2 as FQGNSA. The CDR3: CASSLDRGSYEQYF. The CDR3 region has the DNA TGTGCCAGCAGCTTAGACAGGGGCTCCTACGAGCAGTACTTC.

CDR3: CASSPSGGASNEQFF. The CDR3 nucleotides are TGTGCCAGCAGCCCCAGCGGGGGGGCCTCCAATGAGCAGTTCTTC. The chain has TRBV9 and TRBJ2-1; 10 bases fit TRBD2. V was clipped by 4 bases and J by 6 bases; unmatched bases: 7. CDR1 and CDR2 (germline): SGDLS, YYNGEE. The CDR3 runs to 15 residues. The full variable domain, its missing parts supplied by reference TRBV9 and TRBJ2-1, is DSGVTQTPKHLITATGQRVTLRCSPRSGDLSVYWYQQSLDQGLQFLIQYYNGEERAKGNILERFSAQQFPDLHSELNLSSLELGDSALYFCASSPSGGASNEQFFGPGTRLTVL.

The rearrangement links TRBV11-3 to TRBJ2-5; TRBD2 matches 12 bases. CDR3 length: 16 residues. Unmatched junction bases numbered 6, after V lost 5 bases and J lost 2 bases. CDR1 is SGHNT, CDR2 YENEEA, per germline. CDR3 in amino acids: CASSHGLAGRQETQYF. The CDR3 bases are TGTGCCAGCAGCCATGGACTAGCGGGGCGGCAAGAGACCCAGTACTTC.

Comments on this clone: Other nucleotide sequences in the sample specify the same CDR3. This chain joins TRBV11-2 and TRBJ1-1; perhaps TRBD1 as D (5 bases). The V gene lost 0 bases and the J gene lost 5 bases, with 7 bases spanning the gap. Germline CDR1 SGHAT, CDR2 FQNNGV. The CDR3 spans 13 residues. In DNA, the CDR3 is TGTGCCAGCAGCTTAGAGCGGGGGACTGAAGCTTTCTTT. Protein sequence: CASSLERGTEAFF.

This clone is a singleton in its sample. This chain joins TRBV4-3 and TRBJ2-5; D remains ambiguous. CDR1 is LGHNA, CDR2 YSLEER, per germline. CDR3 length: 14 residues. V lost 3 bases to trimming and J lost 1 base, with 9 bases between them. This CDR3 is CASSHVGSQETQYF. Here the CDR3 DNA reads TGCGCCAGCAGCCACGTTGGCAGCCAAGAGACCCAGTACTTC.

The chain carries TRBV5-4 and TRBJ2-7; possible D gene TRBD1, 5 bases. This CDR3 comprises 13 residues. Germline CDR1 SGHNT, CDR2 YYREEE (reference sequence). Trimming took 4 bases from V and 2 from J, leaving 10 bases between them. The CDR3 DNA sequence: TGTGCCAGCAGCCCTCCGGACACCTACGAGCAGTACTTC. It translates to CASSPPDTYEQYF.

The V call is TRBV4-3, the J call TRBJ2-1; 9 positions match TRBD2. The trim removed 0 bases at V and 13 bases at J, leaving 4 bases unmatched. This CDR3 comprises 13 residues. Germline loops: CDR1 LGHNA, CDR2 YSLEER. For the CDR3, the DNA is TGCGCCAGCAGCCAAGAAGCGGGAGGCACTCAGTTCTTC. Its translation: CASSQEAGGTQFF.

The rearrangement joins TRBV6-1 to TRBJ1-6; 9 nucleotides agree with TRBD1. Germline V gives CDR1 MNHNS, CDR2 SASEGT. Unmatched junction bases numbered 8, after V lost 1 base and J lost 7 bases. CDR3 length: 17 residues. The CDR3 sequence: CASSEVVGQGPNSPLHF. CDR3 bases: TGTGCCAGCAGTGAAGTTGTGGGACAGGGTCCGAATTCACCCCTCCACTTT.

About this clone: A read error may account for a junction end that differs from germline. The chain uses TRBV27 and TRBJ2-7; D is perhaps TRBD1 (5 bases). The CDR3 has 11 amino acids. Looked up from germline, CDR1 is MNHEY and CDR2 is SMNVEV (reference sequence). The CDR3 nucleotides read TGTGCCAGCAGTTTAGGGGCAGAGCTGTATTTC. This gives the protein CASSLGAELYF.

The V call is TRBV3-1 (or the pseudogene TRBV3-2), the J call TRBJ2-5; 8 nucleotides agree with TRBD2. The ends lost 0 bases at V and 4 bases at J; junction bases unmatched: 7. Germline loops: CDR1 LGHDT, CDR2 YNNKEL (reference sequence). The CDR3 consists of 16 residues. CDR3 protein: CASSQDRLAGSETQYF. In DNA, the CDR3 is TGTGCCAGCAGCCAAGATAGGTTAGCGGGATCAGAGACCCAGTACTTC.

V and J are TRBV5-1 and TRBJ1-1; no clear D gene. V was shortened by 4 bases and J by 0 bases, with 13 bases between the two germline ends. The CDR3 spans 15 residues. Germline CDR1 is SGHRS and CDR2 is YFSETQ. CDR3 sequence: CASSPGGMMNTEAFF. CDR3 bases: TGCGCCAGCAGCCCAGGCGGGATGATGAACACTGAAGCTTTCTTT.

Points on this clone: Different DNA sequences within this sample yield the same CDR3. The rearrangement uses TRBV9 and TRBJ2-7; D may be TRBD2 (7 bases). Between the trimmed V and J ends, which lost 0 bases and 2 bases, there was a span of 12 bases. This CDR3 is 15 amino acids long. The V gene's germline CDR1 is SGDLS and CDR2 YYNGEE. The CDR3 here is CASSVDGGGTYEQYF. The CDR3 region has the DNA TGTGCCAGCAGCGTAGACGGCGGGGGCACCTACGAGCAGTACTTC.

V is TRBV25-1 and J is TRBJ1-1; tentative D call: TRBD1 (6 bases). Trimming stripped 5 bases from V and 9 bases from J, with 13 bases between. CDR1 and CDR2 from the germline V gene are MGHDK and SYGVNS. The CDR3 extends over 12 amino acids. The CDR3 is CASSLTGVKAFF. The CDR3 DNA is TGTGCCAGCAGTTTGACAGGTGTAAAAGCTTTCTTT.

Here the CDR3 reads CSVIGGGGPAEKLFF. DNA of the CDR3: TGCAGCGTGATCGGGGGGGGAGGACCAGCTGAAAAACTGTTTTTT. This sequence joins TRBV29-1 and TRBJ1-4, with D possibly matching TRBD1 (5 bases). CDR1 is SQVTM, CDR2 ANQGSEA, per germline. CDR3 length: 15 amino acids. V gave up 6 bases and J gave up 7 bases, with 21 bases separating them.

The CDR3 loop reads CASSRTSVEQFF. For the CDR3, the DNA is TGTGCCAGCAGCCGGACTAGCGTCGAGCAGTTCTTC. The chain is built from TRBV3-1 (or the pseudogene TRBV3-2) and TRBJ2-1; 9 bases line up with TRBD2. The germline V gene encodes CDR1 LGHDT and CDR2 YNNKEL (reference sequence). CDR3 length: 12 residues. Trimming took 4 bases from V and 10 from J; bases not matched to a gene: 2.

The chain joins TRBV28 to TRBJ1-1, with no clear D. V shed 6 bases and J shed 8 bases, with 16 bases lying between them. This CDR3 has 13 amino acids. Germline CDR1 reads MDHEN; CDR2 reads SYDVKM. DNA for the CDR3: TGTGCCAGCAGCGACGGAGGAACACGAGAAGCTTTCTTT. This translates into CASSDGGTREAFF.

The chain carries TRBV6-5 and TRBJ2-7, with 7 bases lining up with TRBD1. V lost 6 bases to trimming and J lost 3 bases; unmatched junction nucleotides: 2. Germline values: CDR1 MNHEY, CDR2 SVGAGI. This CDR3 contains 12 residues. The CDR3 here is CASSDRVYEQYF. CDR3 DNA: TGTGCCAGCAGCGACAGGGTCTACGAGCAGTACTTC.

The chain carries TRBV7-8 and TRBJ2-3; D gene uncertain. V was cut by 2 bases and J by 1 base, with 4 bases left in between. The CDR3 sequence is 13 residues long. CDR1 and CDR2 from the germline V gene are SGHVS and FQNEAQ. Here the CDR3 reads CASSLQGTDTQYF. CDR3 nucleotides: TGTGCCAGCAGCTTACAGGGCACAGATACGCAGTATTTT. The complete variable domain, with remaining parts taken from reference TRBV7-8 and TRBJ2-3, reads GAGVSQSPRYKVAKRGQDVALRCDPISGHVSLFWYQQALGQGPEFLTYFQNEAQLDKSGLPSDRFFAERPEGSVSTLKIQRTQQEDSAVYLCASSLQGTDTQYFGPGTRLTVL.

V and J are TRBV4-2 and TRBJ1-2, with 9 bases lining up with TRBD1. V was clipped by 1 base and J by 2 bases; unmatched bases: 5. The CDR3 extends over 16 amino acids. Germline-derived CDR1 and CDR2 are LGHNA and YNFKEQ. The CDR3: CASSQVSGTGNYGYTF. CDR3 in DNA: TGTGCCAGCAGCCAAGTTTCCGGGACAGGGAACTATGGCTACACCTTC.